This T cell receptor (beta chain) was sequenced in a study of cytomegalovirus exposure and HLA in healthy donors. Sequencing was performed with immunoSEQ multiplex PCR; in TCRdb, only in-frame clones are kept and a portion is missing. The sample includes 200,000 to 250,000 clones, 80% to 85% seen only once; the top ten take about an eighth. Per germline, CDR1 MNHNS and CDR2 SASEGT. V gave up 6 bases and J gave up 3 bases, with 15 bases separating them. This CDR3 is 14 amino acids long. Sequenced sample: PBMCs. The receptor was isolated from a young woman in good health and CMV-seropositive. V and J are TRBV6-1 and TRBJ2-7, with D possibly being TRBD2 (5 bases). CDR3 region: CASSPTSGVYEQYF. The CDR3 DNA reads TGTGCCAGCAGCCCCACCAGCGGAGTCTACGAGCAGTACTTC.